These 20 T cell receptor beta chains were all obtained from the same sample, sequenced in a study of blood T cell repertoires in COVID-19. The data were produced by immunoSEQ multiplex PCR, yet TCRdb's version contains in-frame clones alone and is incomplete. The sample has about 90,000 clones, 86% seen once. Sequenced sample: peripheral blood. All receptors derive from an elderly man with active or convalescent COVID-19.

V and J are TRBV10-3 and TRBJ2-3; 10 nucleotides agree with TRBD2. The J segment lost 6 bases and the V segment lost 0 bases, leaving 6 bases of the junction unmatched. Germline loops: CDR1 ENHRY, CDR2 SYGVKD. The CDR3 runs to 16 residues. The CDR3 sequence: CAISESIAGGLDTQYF. The CDR3 DNA reads TGTGCCATCAGTGAGTCCATAGCGGGGGGTTTGGATACGCAGTATTTT.

The chain combines TRBV2 with TRBJ2-2; 7 positions agree with TRBD2. After removal of 7 bases from V and 1 base from J, the junction contained 6 bases not matched to a gene. CDR1 is SNHLY and CDR2 is FYNNEI in the germline V gene. The CDR3 totals 15 residues. The CDR3 DNA reads TGTGCCAGCAAGAGGCTAGCGGTGAACACCGGGGAGCTGTTTTTT. Its protein product is CASKRLAVNTGELFF.

The CDR3 bases are TGTGCCAGCAGATCCCGGGACAGGGGTTACACCATATATTTT. Amino acid sequence: CASRSRDRGYTIYF. The V call is TRBV6-5, the J call TRBJ1-3; TRBD1 matches at 10 bases. The CDR3 covers 14 residues. J lost 8 bases, V lost 6 bases, and 7 bases had no gene match. Germline loops: CDR1 MNHEY, CDR2 SVGAGI.

This chain joins TRBV7-6 and TRBJ2-1; TRBD2 is a possible D gene (6 bases). Trimming removed 1 base from V and 4 bases from J, with 14 bases in between. CDR3 size: 16 residues. Per the germline V gene, CDR1 is SGHVS and CDR2 is FNYEAQ. As DNA, the CDR3 is TGTGCCAGCAGCTTAGAGGGAGCGGGCTCGTACAATGAGCAGTTCTTC. Protein: CASSLEGAGSYNEQFF.

The rearrangement uses TRBV25-1 and TRBJ2-2, with a weak D call TRBD2 (6 bases). V dropped 6 bases and J dropped 2 bases, with 13 bases sitting between them. The CDR3 consists of 15 residues. Germline CDR1 and CDR2: MGHDK and SYGVNS. CDR3 DNA: TGTGCCAGCAGAGGGAGCGGGCCAAACACCGGGGAGCTGTTTTTT. Protein sequence: CASRGSGPNTGELFF.

The chain combines TRBV10-2 with TRBJ2-1; 9 nucleotides match TRBD1. V lost 6 bases to trimming and J lost 7 bases; unmatched junction nucleotides: 10. The germline gives CDR1 WSHSY, CDR2 SAAADI. The CDR3 consists of 15 residues. The DNA of the CDR3 is TGCGCCAGCAGCCGGTGGGGACAGGGTACAAATGAGCAGTTCTTC. Translating it yields CASSRWGQGTNEQFF.

This chain links TRBV7-2 with TRBJ2-5, with 12 positions matching TRBD1. With 4 bases clipped from V and 5 bases from J, the junction kept 8 bases outside the gene matches. CDR1 and CDR2 (germline): SGHTA, FQGNSA. The CDR3 runs 16 residues. DNA of the CDR3: TGTGCCAGCAGCTCAATAGGGACAGGGGGCGGGGAGACCCAGTACTTC. Translating gives CASSSIGTGGGETQYF.

The CDR3 DNA is TGCGCCAGCAGCTTGTATCGGGATCTAGGGTCCTACAATGAGCAGTTCTTC. This translates into CASSLYRDLGSYNEQFF. The rearrangement uses TRBV5-1 and TRBJ2-1, with D possibly matching TRBD2 (5 bases). CDR3 size: 17 residues. Germline V CDR1 and CDR2: SGHRS, YFSETQ. V was clipped by 1 base and J by 1 base, with 15 bases between them.

The chain employs TRBV6-2 or TRBV6-3 and TRBJ2-7; 8 bases map to TRBD2. Germline assignment: CDR1 MNHEY and CDR2 SVGEGT. The CDR3 consists of 15 residues. Unmatched junction bases numbered 5, after V lost 2 bases and J lost 2 bases. The CDR3 region is CASSYTKLAAYEQYF. The CDR3 DNA reads TGTGCCAGCAGTTACACGAAACTAGCGGCCTACGAGCAGTACTTC.

The chain recombines TRBV9 with TRBJ1-4, with a tentative D call TRBD1 (5 bases). This CDR3 has 14 amino acids. Trimming removed 4 bases from V and 6 bases from J, with 13 bases in between. CDR1 and CDR2 from the germline V gene are SGDLS and YYNGEE. CDR3 loop: CASSPGGRYEKLFF. CDR3 nucleotides: TGTGCCAGCAGCCCCGGGGGGAGGTATGAAAAACTGTTTTTT.

The chain carries TRBV15 and TRBJ2-3; D ambiguous. With 1 base removed from V and 6 bases from J, the gap between germline ends came to 11 bases. The CDR3 consists of 14 residues. Germline V lookup: CDR1 LNHNV, CDR2 YYDKDF (reference sequence). The CDR3 sequence: CATSRARSWDTQYF. DNA for the CDR3: TGTGCCACCAGCAGAGCGAGATCCTGGGATACGCAGTATTTT.

The V and J genes are TRBV4-3 and TRBJ2-3; a possible D gene is TRBD1 (6 bases). CDR1 is LGHNA, CDR2 YSLEER, per germline. The CDR3 has 17 residues. Trimming left V 0 bases short and J 1 base short, with 14 bases between. CDR3 region: CASSQEWGRFGTDTQYF. The CDR3, as DNA: TGCGCCAGCAGCCAAGAATGGGGGCGCTTTGGCACAGATACGCAGTATTTT.

This chain links TRBV2 with TRBJ1-4; possibly TRBD1 for D (5 bases). Trimming stripped 6 bases from V and 5 bases from J, with 16 bases between. The CDR3 spans 15 residues. CDR1 SNHLY and CDR2 FYNNEI come from the germline V gene. The CDR3 is CASRRLGGENEKLFF. Written as DNA, the CDR3 is TGTGCCAGCAGACGCCTCGGGGGGGAGAATGAAAAACTGTTTTTT.

J is TRBJ1-5 and V is TRBV11-2; D possibly corresponds to TRBD1 (5 bases). The germline V and J ends were trimmed by 1 base and 5 bases, with 6 bases remaining between them. Germline-derived CDR1 and CDR2 are SGHAT and FQNNGV. CDR3 length equals 13 residues. CDR3 DNA: TGTGCCAGCAGCTTAGTACAGGATCAGCCCCAGCATTTT. This sequence encodes CASSLVQDQPQHF. The full variable domain, its missing parts supplied by reference TRBV11-2 and TRBJ1-5, is EAGVAQSPRYKIIEKRQSVAFWCNPISGHATLYWYQQILGQGPKLLIQFQNNGVVDDSQLPKDRFSAERLKGVDSTLKIQPAKLEDSAVYLCASSLVQDQPQHFGDGTRLSIL.

The chain links TRBV28 to TRBJ1-6; 8 bases match TRBD1. The trim removed 2 bases at V and 7 bases at J, leaving 4 bases unmatched. The CDR3 loop spans 15 amino acids. Germline V CDR1 and CDR2: MDHEN, SYDVKM. The CDR3 bases are TGTGCCAGCAGTTTAAACAGGGGGAGAAATTCACCCCTCCACTTT. It yields the protein CASSLNRGRNSPLHF.

This chain connects TRBV5-4 to TRBJ2-1, with TRBD2 as a possible D gene (5 bases). Per germline, CDR1 SGHNT and CDR2 YYREEE (reference sequence). There are 14 residues in the CDR3. Between the trimmed V and J ends, which lost 4 bases and 8 bases, there was a span of 16 bases. The CDR3 sequence is CASSPRGSRDEQFF. For the CDR3, the DNA is TGTGCCAGCAGCCCACGAGGGAGTAGAGATGAGCAGTTCTTC.

The gene calls are TRBV28 and TRBJ1-6; D is perhaps TRBD1 (5 bases). The germline V gene has CDR1 MDHEN and CDR2 SYDVKM. The V end was cut by 5 bases, the J end by 7 bases, with 15 bases between. This CDR3 has 15 amino acids. The CDR3 is CASSMGPPGNSPLHF. CDR3 DNA: TGTGCCAGCAGTATGGGGCCGCCTGGGAATTCACCCCTCCACTTT. The variable domain in full, with the rest retrieved from reference TRBV28 and TRBJ1-6, is DVKVTQSSRYLVKRTGEKVFLECVQDMDHENMFWYRQDPGLGLRLIYFSYDVKMKEKGDIPEGYSVSREKKERFSLILESASTNQTSMYLCASSMGPPGNSPLHFGNGTRLTVT.

This chain uses TRBV28 with TRBJ2-7; TRBD1 aligns across 9 bases. CDR1 MDHEN and CDR2 SYDVKM come from the germline V gene. The CDR3 spans 15 residues. With 5 bases clipped from V and 3 bases from J, the junction kept 8 bases outside the gene matches. The DNA for the CDR3 is TGTGCCAGCAGTACACCGGGACAGGGTTTCTACGAGCAGTACTTC. It translates to CASSTPGQGFYEQYF.

The chain has TRBV15 and TRBJ2-7; 8 bases match TRBD1. Germline CDR1 and CDR2: LNHNV and YYDKDF (reference sequence). The CDR3 extends over 16 amino acids. The ends lost 3 bases at V and 2 bases at J; junction bases unmatched: 9. This CDR3 is CATSSARDRKPYEQYF. CDR3 DNA sequence: TGTGCCACCAGCAGTGCCCGGGACAGGAAACCCTACGAGCAGTACTTC.

The genes are TRBV18 and TRBJ2-3; TRBD2 is a possible D gene (5 bases). Germline loops: CDR1 KGHSH, CDR2 LQKENI. This CDR3 has 15 amino acids. V was trimmed by 4 bases and J by 2 bases, leaving 13 bases between them. Here the CDR3 reads CASSLRTGNTDTQYF. CDR3 bases: TGTGCCAGCTCACTTCGGACGGGGAACACAGATACGCAGTATTTT.